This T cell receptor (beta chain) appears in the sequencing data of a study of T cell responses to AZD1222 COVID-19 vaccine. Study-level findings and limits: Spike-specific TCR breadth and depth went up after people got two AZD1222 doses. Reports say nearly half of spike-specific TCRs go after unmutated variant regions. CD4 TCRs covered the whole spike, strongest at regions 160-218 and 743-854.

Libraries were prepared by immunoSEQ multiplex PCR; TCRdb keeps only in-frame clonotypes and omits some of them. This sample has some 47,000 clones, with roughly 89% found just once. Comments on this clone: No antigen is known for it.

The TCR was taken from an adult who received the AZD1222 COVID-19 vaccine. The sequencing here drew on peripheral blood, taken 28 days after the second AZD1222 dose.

CDR3 protein: CAWTLTRAPGEQYF. The CDR3 DNA sequence: TGTGCCTGGACCCTGACTAGGGCCCCGGGCGAGCAGTACTTC. The chain joins TRBV30 to TRBJ2-7, with D possibly matching TRBD2 (6 bases). Germline V gene sequence: CDR1 GTSNPN, CDR2 SVGIG (reference sequence). The CDR3 runs to 14 residues. Trimming stripped 4 bases from V and 6 bases from J, with 19 bases between.